This T cell receptor beta chain came from a study of metastatic and nonmetastatic thyroid tumors. Study overall: Repertoires from blood and tumor or nodule tissue of malignant and benign thyroid patients were compared. Study conclusions and caveats: Benign nodules reportedly had significantly lower TCR beta diversity than malignant thyroid tumors in blood and tumor.

Original handling: CDR3 was compared across clinicopathological groups, and the resulting differences were used to build a distant-metastasis classifier for papillary thyroid cancer. TCRdb called clones again from the PCR reads with MiXCR. These V and J calls are TCRdb output, not the study's own analysis. The sample consists of 32,000 or so clones, about a sixth of them appearing once. The sample holds many counts of this clone. Antigen unknown. Looked up from germline, CDR1 is SGHVS and CDR2 is FNYEAQ. Trimming shortened V by 5 bases and J by 3 bases, and 10 bases separated the two germline ends. The CDR3 is 13 residues long. No patient received treatment before thyroid surgery.

The sample was blood. The receptor was isolated from a male donor with papillary thyroid cancer or a benign thyroid nodule (not recorded which). Some clones in this sample may be carry-over from other donors' samples. The V call is TRBV7-6, the J call TRBJ2-5; tentatively, D is TRBD1 (6 bases). The CDR3 bases are TGTGCCAGCAGCGTCGGACAGAAAGAGACCCAGTACTTC. It codes for CASSVGQKETQYF. The complete variable domain, with remaining parts taken from reference TRBV7-6 and TRBJ2-5, reads GAGVSQSPRYKVTKRGQDVALRCDPISGHVSLYWYRQALGQGPEFLTYFNYEAQQDKSGLPNDRFSAERPEGSISTLTIQRTEQRDSAMYRCASSVGQKETQYFGPGTRLLVL.